The clone carrying this T cell receptor beta chain has just one count. The assay was immunoSEQ multiplex PCR, and TCRdb's table has in-frame clones only and misses some. The sample carries 25,000 to 35,000 clones, approximately 87% recorded once. The data belong to a study of T cells in narcolepsy. Germline assignment: CDR1 SGHRS and CDR2 YFSETQ. The CDR3 has 16 amino acids. V lost 3 bases and J 5 bases, leaving 15 bases between the germline ends. The receptor was isolated from a human donor with narcolepsy. Material: CD45RA- memory CD4+ T cells from PBMCs. This chain uses TRBV5-1 with TRBJ1-6; D remains ambiguous. CDR3 sequence (DNA): TGCGCCAGCAGCTCCCAGACCGCCATGAATAATTCACCCCTCCACTTT. It is translated as CASSSQTAMNNSPLHF.